Sequencing of this TCR beta chain was carried out in a study of T cell responses to AZD1222 COVID-19 vaccine. Findings and limits, study-wide: Seropositive status at baseline applied to only a handful of AZD1222 recipients. The donor group comprised mostly white British people and more females; the analysis possibly underestimated clonal diversity. Reportedly, close to half of spike-specific TCRs are directed against unmutated variant regions. Spike-specific TCR breadth rose after two AZD1222 doses, and depth rose as well.

Germline lookup yields CDR1 LGHDT and CDR2 YNNKEL (reference sequence). The V gene lost 1 base and the J gene lost 9 bases, with 16 bases spanning the gap. The CDR3 has 16 amino acids. In regard to this clone: The antigen remains undetermined.

The data were produced by immunoSEQ multiplex PCR, yet TCRdb's version contains in-frame clones alone and is incomplete. The sample lists around 96,000 clones; just over 90% were seen once. The material sequenced was peripheral blood, taken 28 days after the second AZD1222 dose. This TCR came from an adult who received the AZD1222 COVID-19 vaccine. The chain joins TRBV3-1 (or the pseudogene TRBV3-2) to TRBJ2-6; no definite D call. CDR3 nucleotides: TGTGCCAGCAGCCAAGGCCCTCAAGGTTTGGACAACGTCCTGACTTTC. Its translation: CASSQGPQGLDNVLTF.